This T cell receptor (beta chain) was captured in a study of control samples from healthy donors and cancer patients. This clone was picked up a small number of times. The CDR3 is made up of 13 amino acids. V dropped 5 bases and J dropped 3 bases, with 10 bases sitting between them. Germline V lookup: CDR1 LNHDA, CDR2 SQIVND (reference sequence). Sequencing used immunoSEQ multiplex PCR; TCRdb keeps in-frame clones, though not all of them. The sample carries 150,000 to 200,000 clones, around 87% recorded once. Sequencing input: blood. The chain employs TRBV19 and TRBJ1-1, with D unresolved. The source is a woman aged 50 to 60 in good health. CDR3 protein: CASSSGQDTEAFF. In DNA, the CDR3 is TGTGCCAGTAGTTCCGGCCAGGACACTGAAGCTTTCTTT. The full variable domain, in which reference TRBV19 and TRBJ1-1 provide the parts outside the CDR3, is DGGITQSPKYLFRKEGQNVTLSCEQNLNHDAMYWYRQDPGQGLRLIYYSQIVNDFQKGDIAEGYSVSREKKESFPLTVTSAQKNPTAFYLCASSSGQDTEAFFGQGTRLTVV.